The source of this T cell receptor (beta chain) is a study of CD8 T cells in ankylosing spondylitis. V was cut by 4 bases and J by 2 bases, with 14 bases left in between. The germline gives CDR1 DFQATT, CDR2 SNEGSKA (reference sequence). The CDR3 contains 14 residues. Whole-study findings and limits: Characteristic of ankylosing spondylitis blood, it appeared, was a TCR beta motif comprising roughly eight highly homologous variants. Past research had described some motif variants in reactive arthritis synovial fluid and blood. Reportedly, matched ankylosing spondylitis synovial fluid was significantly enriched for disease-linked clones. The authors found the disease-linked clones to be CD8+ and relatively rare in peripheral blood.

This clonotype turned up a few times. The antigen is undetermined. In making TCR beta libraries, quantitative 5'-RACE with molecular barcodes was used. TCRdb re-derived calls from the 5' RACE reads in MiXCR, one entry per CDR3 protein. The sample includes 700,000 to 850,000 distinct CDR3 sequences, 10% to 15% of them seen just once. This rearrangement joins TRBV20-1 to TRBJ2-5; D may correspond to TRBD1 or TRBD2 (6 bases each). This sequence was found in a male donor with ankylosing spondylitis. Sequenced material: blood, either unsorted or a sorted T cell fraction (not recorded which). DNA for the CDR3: TGCAGTGCTATGGCGGGACAAGCTCAAGAGACCCAGTACTTC. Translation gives CSAMAGQAQETQYF.